The clone carrying this T cell receptor (beta chain) was detected only a few times. Alongside a J-beta primer mix, a sample-barcoded 5' primer served in a second PCR lasting about 7 to 12 cycles. TCRdb analysed the 5' RACE reads with MiXCR anew, one entry per CDR3 protein. Seen here are over 750,000 distinct CDR3 sequences, 25% observed once, and the top ten hold more than 7.5%. This entry is derived from a study of blood T cells in healthy people across ages. Germline assignment: CDR1 SEHNR and CDR2 FQNEAQ (reference sequence). The CDR3 contains 19 residues. Losses at the gene ends were 3 bases for V and 2 bases for J; bases not matched to a gene: 15. The data also belong to a second study, concerning T cells of mothers and their children.

The sequenced sample consisted of blood. The sequence was collected from a boy younger than 18 in good health. The J gene is TRBJ2-2, the V gene TRBV7-9; 7 positions agree with TRBD2. CDR3 DNA sequence: TGTGCCAGCAGCTTTCCTAGCGGACACGAAAGAGCAAACACCGGGGAGCTGTTTTTT. Amino acids: CASSFPSGHERANTGELFF.